This T cell receptor beta chain derives from a study of human T cells and chemical hapten exposure. One entry per CDR3 protein, called by TCRdb with MiXCR from the RACE reads. The table records approximately 92,000 distinct CDR3 sequences, about 10% of them present only once. The CDR3 runs to 16 residues. V trimming: 3 bases; J trimming: 8 bases; junction bases outside the gene matches: 9. The sample's time point: patch test 2, 6 weeks after DPC sensitization. Treatment noted: therapeutic diphenylcyclopropenone sensitization with weekly scalp DPC. The sequencing here drew on whole blood, taken in connection with sensitization to the hapten diphenylcyclopropenone (DPC). The chain has TRBV12-3 or TRBV12-4 and TRBJ2-1; 11 nucleotides align to TRBD2. The TCR sequence derives from a woman in her forties with alopecia areata. Some clones in this sample may be carry-over from other donors' samples. The CDR3 coding sequence is TGTGCCAGCAGTTTGTATAGCGGGAGGGGTAGGGATGAGCAGTTCTTC. It specifies CASSLYSGRGRDEQFF.